A single T cell receptor (beta chain) is shown here with its context. As yet, its antigen is unknown. TCRdb's table, derived via immunoSEQ multiplex PCR, lists solely in-frame clones and lacks some. The sample has 60,000 or so clones, over 75% seen once; the top ten hold about 5%. This sample is drawn from a study of OX40 agonist ivuxolimab in advanced cancers. About the study: Head and neck, renal cell, melanoma or hepatocellular carcinoma were the cancers that dose-escalation patients had.

With V trimmed by 5 bases and J by 13 bases, 7 bases remained unmatched. Germline lookup yields CDR1 MNHNS and CDR2 SASEGT. CDR3 length: 12 amino acids. Broader study findings: Within 6 weeks, CD4+ and CD8+ blood T cells expanded clonally at 0.1 to 3.0 mg/kg.

This sample comprised CD4+ or CD8+ T cells sorted from blood, obtained in a trial of the OX40 agonist ivuxolimab. The TCR sequence derives from an adult with an advanced solid tumor such as melanoma, head and neck, liver or kidney cancer. The V gene is TRBV6-1, the J gene TRBJ2-1; 8 bases agree with TRBD2. CDR3 bases: TGTGCCAGCAGTTCCAGCGGGAGCGGCCAGTTCTTC. Translating it yields CASSSSGSGQFF.